This T cell receptor beta chain was retrieved from a study of human T cells and chemical hapten exposure. Time point specified: patch test 2, 6 weeks after DPC sensitization. Treatment: therapeutic diphenylcyclopropenone sensitization with weekly scalp DPC. The total RNA was obtained from whole blood that was not fractionated. Unique molecular identifiers were linked by the library to individual cDNA molecules. TCRdb ran MiXCR on the RACE reads and lists one entry per CDR3 protein. The data show approximately 46,000 distinct CDR3 sequences, 8.5% to 10% seen once. The V gene's germline CDR1 is GTSNPN and CDR2 SVGIG (reference sequence). V shed 0 bases and J shed 12 bases, with 15 bases lying between them. The CDR3 extends over 13 amino acids. This clonotype was seen only a few times.

The clonotype originates from a woman aged 30 to 39 with alopecia areata. Some clones in this sample may be carry-over from other donors' samples. The sample in question was whole blood, obtained in connection with sensitization to the hapten diphenylcyclopropenone (DPC). This chain connects TRBV30 to TRBJ2-1; D gene ambiguous. The DNA of the CDR3 is TGTGCCTGGAGTGTAAGCATCGTTGATGGGCAGTTCTTC. This translates into CAWSVSIVDGQFF.